These T cell receptor beta chains were read from a single sample in a study of response to subunit inactivated influenza vaccine. From the RT-PCR reads, TCRdb called clonotypes with MiXCR, one entry per CDR3 protein. The sample has roughly 500,000 distinct CDR3 sequences, less than 30% seen once. The sample in question was CD4+ T cells sorted from PBMCs, obtained 5 days after vaccination. These TCRs come from a man aged 45 to 65 who received an inactivated influenza vaccine. Each CDR3 is given with its conserved first and last residue. D genes are given only for firm matches. Only part of the rows carry a size: once, few, many, or a class if the clone is expanded.

V	D	size	J	DNA	CDR3
TRBV27	-	few	TRBJ2-1	TGTGCCAGCAGGAGAGCAGCCTACAATGAGCAGTTCTTC	CASRRAAYNEQFF
TRBV12-3/TRBV12-4	-	few	TRBJ1-4	TGTGCCAGCACCGGAGTGGGTGAAAAACTGTTTTTT	CASTGVGEKLFF
TRBV7-2	-	-	TRBJ2-1	TGTGCCAGCGCCCGGGACTCCACCTACAATGAGCAGTTCTTC	CASARDSTYNEQFF
TRBV28	-	few	TRBJ2-1	TGTGCCAGCAGTAGTTTTGGGGCACTTTACAATGAGCAGTTCTTC	CASSSFGALYNEQFF
TRBV14	TRBD2	few	TRBJ2-1	TGTGCCAGCAGCCCAGCCGGGACTACCTACAATGAGCAGTTCTTC	CASSPAGTTYNEQFF
TRBV30	TRBD2	few	TRBJ2-1	TGTGCCTGGAGCTCGGGACTAGCGGGAGGGCCGAGGGTCGATGAGCAGTTCTTC	CAWSSGLAGGPRVDEQFF
TRBV7-6	TRBD2	few	TRBJ2-5	TGTGCCAGCAGCTCCAGACTAGCGGTCCAAGAGACCCAGTACTTC	CASSSRLAVQETQYF
TRBV3-1	TRBD2	-	TRBJ2-1	TGTGCCAGCAGCCAAGACCGATGGACTAGCGGGTCTAGTTACAATGAGCAGTTCTTC	CASSQDRWTSGSSYNEQFF
TRBV20-1	-	many	TRBJ2-1	TGCAGTGCTAGAGACCAGGGGCCCGTAGGGGATGAGCAGTTCTTC	CSARDQGPVGDEQFF
TRBV19	-	few	TRBJ1-3	TGTGCCAGTAGGGACAGATACTCTGGAAACACCATATATTTT	CASRDRYSGNTIYF
TRBV5-1	-	once	TRBJ1-2	TGCGCCAGCAGCTTGGAGTCTTCCTATGGCTACACCTTC	CASSLESSYGYTF
TRBV20-1	TRBD1	-	TRBJ2-7	TGCAGTGCTCGTATAACGGGACAGCTCTACGAGCAGTACTTC	CSARITGQLYEQYF
TRBV14	-	few	TRBJ2-1	TGTGCCAGCAGCCAATCGTTGGGAGCTTCCTACAATGAGCAGTTCTTC	CASSQSLGASYNEQFF
TRBV24-1	-	-	TRBJ2-1	TGTGCCACCAGTGACCCTAAAGCGCCGGACTACAATGAGCAGTTCTTC	CATSDPKAPDYNEQFF
TRBV7-2	-	few	TRBJ2-5	TGTGCCAGCAGCCCGACCCGACAGCAAGAGACCCAGTACTTC	CASSPTRQQETQYF
TRBV4-3	TRBD2	-	TRBJ2-1	TGCGCCAGCAGCCAAGATCGAGCTAGCGGGAGGGGTAATGAGCAGTTCTTC	CASSQDRASGRGNEQFF
TRBV11-1	-	-	TRBJ2-1	TGTGCCAGCAGCATGGACCGATACAATGAGCAGTTCTTC	CASSMDRYNEQFF
TRBV5-1	-	few	TRBJ2-7	TGCGCCAGCAGCTTTTCACAGGACTACGAGCAGTACTTC	CASSFSQDYEQYF
TRBV5-4	-	few	TRBJ2-5	TGTGCCAGCAGCCATTCGGCCTCTCGAGAGACCCAGTACTTC	CASSHSASRETQYF
TRBV28	-	-	TRBJ1-3	TGTGCCAGCAGTTTGGGCAGGGAGAGCTCTGGAAACACCATATATTTT	CASSLGRESSGNTIYF
TRBV7-9	-	-	TRBJ2-3	TGTGCCAGCAGCTTAGTAATGGATACGCAGTATTTT	CASSLVMDTQYF
TRBV11-2	-	-	TRBJ2-2	TGTGCCAGCAGCTCAACGCTACTAGCAGGCCTGGGGGAGCTGTTTTTT	CASSSTLLAGLGELFF
TRBV4-1	-	-	TRBJ2-5	TGCGCCAGCAGGGACAAAGGAGGAGAGACCCAGTACTTC	CASRDKGGETQYF
TRBV15	-	-	TRBJ2-5	TGTGCCACCAGCAGTGGACTTACGGAGACCCAGTACTTC	CATSSGLTETQYF
TRBV10-3	TRBD2	few	TRBJ2-3	TGTGCGACGGGCCTAGCGGGAGGGGATAGCACAGATACGCAGTATTTT	CATGLAGGDSTDTQYF
TRBV5-1	-	-	TRBJ2-3	TGCGCCAGCAGCTTGGCCTGGTCAGGTCAAAGCACAGATACGCAGTATTTT	CASSLAWSGQSTDTQYF
TRBV5-1	TRBD1	-	TRBJ1-6	TGCGCCAGCAGCTTGTCGACAGGGTGGGATTCACCCCTCCACTTT	CASSLSTGWDSPLHF
TRBV5-4	-	few	TRBJ2-1	TGTGCCAGCAGCTTGGTCGGGAGAGAGGGCAATGAGCAGTTCTTC	CASSLVGREGNEQFF
TRBV5-6	-	many	TRBJ2-4	TGTGCCAGCAGCTTGTCTGGGGCAGGGATGAACATTCAGTACTTC	CASSLSGAGMNIQYF
TRBV7-8	TRBD1	few	TRBJ1-2	TGTGCCAGCAGCTTGTCGGACAGGGCCTATGGCTACACCTTC	CASSLSDRAYGYTF
TRBV20-1	-	-	TRBJ2-3	TGCAGTGCTGCGTACGTTCGGGACCTTCGAGATACGCAGTATTTT	CSAAYVRDLRDTQYF
TRBV10-3	TRBD2	many	TRBJ2-1	TGTGCCATCAGTGCGAGCGGGAGTAAAAATGAGCAGTTCTTC	CAISASGSKNEQFF
TRBV5-1	TRBD2	few	TRBJ2-5	TGCGCCAGCAGGATGGGAGGGAACCAAGAGACCCAGTACTTC	CASRMGGNQETQYF
TRBV4-2	-	few	TRBJ2-1	TGTGCCAGCAGCCATCCCGGGGACAAAAATGAGCAGTTCTTC	CASSHPGDKNEQFF
TRBV6-2/TRBV6-3	-	-	TRBJ2-5	TGTGCCAGCATTCAGACGCCGGGACTTCAAGAGACCCAGTACTTC	CASIQTPGLQETQYF